What follows is one T cell receptor (beta chain) and its context. In the authors' workflow: Counts of nucleated cells, estimated from reference gene primer amplification, were obtained. The protocol was immunoSEQ multiplex PCR, while the TCRdb copy is restricted to in-frame clones and leaves out a portion. Clonal size and the V and J genes are those of that table, whereas D and trimming came from the DNA. This table has approximately 200,000 clones, around 75% appearing once. This sample is part of a study of blood T cell repertoires in COVID-19. Study-wide context: COVID-19 samples from acute and convalescent phases originated in the United States, Italy and Spain. T cells, B-cell-depleted T cells, or PBMCs provided the cDNA or gDNA that served as material.

Trimming took 3 bases from V and 9 from J, leaving 18 bases between them. The CDR3 has 16 residues. CDR1 is SGHAT and CDR2 is FQNNGV in the germline V gene. The chain employs TRBV11-2 and TRBJ1-6; weak D call: TRBD1 (6 bases). The TCR sequence derives from a human donor in a cohort sampled during active COVID-19. The sequenced sample was peripheral blood. The DNA of the CDR3 is TGTGCCAGCAGCTTGAACTACAGGGTTAAAGCTTCACCCCTCCACTTT. This codes for CASSLNYRVKASPLHF.